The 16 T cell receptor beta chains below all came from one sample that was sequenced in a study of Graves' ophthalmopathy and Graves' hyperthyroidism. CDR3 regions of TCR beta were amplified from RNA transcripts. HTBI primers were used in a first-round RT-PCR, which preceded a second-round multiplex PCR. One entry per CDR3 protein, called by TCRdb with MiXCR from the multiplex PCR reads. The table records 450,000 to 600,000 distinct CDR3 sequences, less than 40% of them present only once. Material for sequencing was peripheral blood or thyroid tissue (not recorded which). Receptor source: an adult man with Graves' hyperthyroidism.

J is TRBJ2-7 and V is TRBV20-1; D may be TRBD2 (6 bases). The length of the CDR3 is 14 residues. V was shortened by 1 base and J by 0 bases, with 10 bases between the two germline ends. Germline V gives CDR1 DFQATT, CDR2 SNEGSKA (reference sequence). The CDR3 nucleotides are TGCAGTGCTAGAGTCAGCGGGCGCTCCTACGAGCAGTACTTC. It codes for CSARVSGRSYEQYF.

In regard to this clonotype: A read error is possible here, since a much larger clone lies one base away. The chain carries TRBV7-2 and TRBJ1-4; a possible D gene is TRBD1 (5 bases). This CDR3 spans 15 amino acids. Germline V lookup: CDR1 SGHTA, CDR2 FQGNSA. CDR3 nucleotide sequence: TGTGCCGGCAGCTTAGGAGGGGCGGGAAATGAAAAACTGTTTTTT. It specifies CAGSLGGAGNEKLFF.

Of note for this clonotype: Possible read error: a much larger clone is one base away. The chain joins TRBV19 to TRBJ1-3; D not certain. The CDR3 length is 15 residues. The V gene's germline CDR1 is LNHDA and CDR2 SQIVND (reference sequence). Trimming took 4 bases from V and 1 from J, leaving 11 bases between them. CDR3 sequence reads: CASSTVGKSGNTIYF. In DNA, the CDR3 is TGTGCCAGTAGTACAGTCGGGAAATCTGGAAACACCATATATTTT.

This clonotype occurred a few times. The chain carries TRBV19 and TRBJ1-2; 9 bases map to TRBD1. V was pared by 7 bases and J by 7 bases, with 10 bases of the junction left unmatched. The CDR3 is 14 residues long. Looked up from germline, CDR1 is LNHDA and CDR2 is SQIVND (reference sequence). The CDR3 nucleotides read TGTGCCAGTATCCCGGGACAGGGTTCCTTTGGCTACACCTTC. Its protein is CASIPGQGSFGYTF.

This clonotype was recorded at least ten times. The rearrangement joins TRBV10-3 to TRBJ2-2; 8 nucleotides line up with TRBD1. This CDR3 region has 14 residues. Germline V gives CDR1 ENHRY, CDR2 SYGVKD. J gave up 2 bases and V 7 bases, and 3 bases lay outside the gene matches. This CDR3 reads CAITTGVNTGELFF. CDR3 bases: TGTGCCATCACGACAGGGGTCAACACCGGGGAGCTGTTTTTT.

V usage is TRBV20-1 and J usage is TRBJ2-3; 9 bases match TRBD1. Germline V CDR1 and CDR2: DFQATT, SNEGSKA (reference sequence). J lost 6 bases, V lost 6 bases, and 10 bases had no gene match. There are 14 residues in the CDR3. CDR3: CSASPGQGGDTQYF. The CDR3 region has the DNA TGCAGTGCATCTCCGGGACAGGGAGGGGATACGCAGTATTTT.

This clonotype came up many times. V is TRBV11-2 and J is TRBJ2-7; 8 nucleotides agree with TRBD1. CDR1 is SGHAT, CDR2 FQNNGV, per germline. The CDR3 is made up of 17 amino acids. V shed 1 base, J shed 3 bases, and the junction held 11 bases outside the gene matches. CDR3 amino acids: CASSLGYTTGEIYEQYF. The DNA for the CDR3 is TGTGCCAGCAGCTTAGGTTACACGACAGGGGAGATCTACGAGCAGTACTTC.

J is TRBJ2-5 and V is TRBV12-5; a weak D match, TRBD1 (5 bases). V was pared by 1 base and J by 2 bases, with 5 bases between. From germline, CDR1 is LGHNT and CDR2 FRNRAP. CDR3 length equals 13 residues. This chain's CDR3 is CASGLGQQETQYF. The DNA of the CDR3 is TGTGCTAGTGGTTTGGGACAGCAAGAGACCCAGTACTTC.

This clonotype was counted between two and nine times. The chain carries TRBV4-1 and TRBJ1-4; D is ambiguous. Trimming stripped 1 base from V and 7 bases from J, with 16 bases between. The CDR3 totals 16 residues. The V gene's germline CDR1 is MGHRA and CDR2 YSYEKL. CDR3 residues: CASSQAETDPGEKLFF. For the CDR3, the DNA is TGCGCCAGCAGCCAAGCGGAGACGGACCCTGGTGAAAAACTGTTTTTT.

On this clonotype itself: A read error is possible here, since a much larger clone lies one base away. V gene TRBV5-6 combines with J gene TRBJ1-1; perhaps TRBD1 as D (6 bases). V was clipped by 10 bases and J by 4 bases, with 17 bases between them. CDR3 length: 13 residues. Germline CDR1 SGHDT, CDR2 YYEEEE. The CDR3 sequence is CAGNAQGFTEAFF. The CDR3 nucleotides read TGTGCCGGCAACGCACAGGGCTTCACTGAAGCTTTCTTT.

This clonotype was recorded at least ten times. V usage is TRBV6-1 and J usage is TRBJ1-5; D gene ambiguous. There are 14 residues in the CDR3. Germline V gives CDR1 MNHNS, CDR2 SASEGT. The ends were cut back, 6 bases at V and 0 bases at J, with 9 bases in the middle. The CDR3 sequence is CASRLTSSNQPQHF. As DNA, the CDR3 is TGTGCCAGCAGGCTCACTTCTAGCAATCAGCCCCAGCATTTT.

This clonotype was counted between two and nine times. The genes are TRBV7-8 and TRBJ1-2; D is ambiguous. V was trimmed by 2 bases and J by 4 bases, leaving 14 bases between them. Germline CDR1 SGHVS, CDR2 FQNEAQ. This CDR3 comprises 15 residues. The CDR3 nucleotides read TGTGCCAGCAGCTTAAATTCGGCAGGCACCTATGGCTACACCTTC. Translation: CASSLNSAGTYGYTF.

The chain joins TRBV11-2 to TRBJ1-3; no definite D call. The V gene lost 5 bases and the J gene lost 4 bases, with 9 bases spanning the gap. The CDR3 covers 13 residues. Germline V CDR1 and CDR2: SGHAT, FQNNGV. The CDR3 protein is CASSQSIGNTIYF. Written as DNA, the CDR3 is TGTGCCAGCAGCCAATCGATCGGAAACACCATATATTTT. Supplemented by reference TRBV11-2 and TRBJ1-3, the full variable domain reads EAGVAQSPRYKIIEKRQSVAFWCNPISGHATLYWYQQILGQGPKLLIQFQNNGVVDDSQLPKDRFSAERLKGVDSTLKIQPAKLEDSAVYLCASSQSIGNTIYFGEGSWLTVV.

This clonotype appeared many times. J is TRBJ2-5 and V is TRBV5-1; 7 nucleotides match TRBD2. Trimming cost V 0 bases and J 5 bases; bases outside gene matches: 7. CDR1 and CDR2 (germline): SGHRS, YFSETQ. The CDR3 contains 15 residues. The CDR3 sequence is CASSLGLAAGETQYF. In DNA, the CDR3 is TGCGCCAGCAGCTTGGGGCTAGCGGCTGGTGAGACCCAGTACTTC.

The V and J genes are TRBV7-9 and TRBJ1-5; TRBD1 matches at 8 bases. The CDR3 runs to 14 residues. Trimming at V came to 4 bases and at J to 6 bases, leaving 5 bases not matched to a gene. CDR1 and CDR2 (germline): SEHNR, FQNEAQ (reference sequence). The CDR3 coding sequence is TGTGCCAGCAGCTCCAATACAGGGGGTCAGCCCCAGCATTTT. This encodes CASSSNTGGQPQHF.

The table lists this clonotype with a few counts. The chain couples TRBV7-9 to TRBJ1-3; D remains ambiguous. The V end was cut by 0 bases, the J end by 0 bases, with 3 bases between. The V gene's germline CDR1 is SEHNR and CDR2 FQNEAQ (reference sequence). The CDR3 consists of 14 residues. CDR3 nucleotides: TGTGCCAGCAGCTTAGCAGACTCTGGAAACACCATATATTTT. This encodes CASSLADSGNTIYF.